The 17 T cell receptor beta chains in this list originate from one sample, sequenced in a study of blood T cell repertoires in COVID-19. Generated by immunoSEQ multiplex PCR, the TCRdb table keeps only in-frame clones and is missing some. The sample includes approximately 240,000 clones, about 86% of them seen just once. Input material: peripheral blood. Receptors were obtained from a woman aged 25 to 39 who had recovered from COVID-19.

The rearrangement links TRBV3-1 (or the pseudogene TRBV3-2) to TRBJ2-5; TRBD1 aligns across 8 bases. Germline V gene lookup returns CDR1 LGHDT and CDR2 YNNKEL (reference sequence). This CDR3 spans 16 amino acids. Unmatched junction bases numbered 7, after V lost 0 bases and J lost 4 bases. CDR3 nucleotide sequence: TGTGCCAGCAGCCAAGAATACAGGGGGTATAGAGAGACCCAGTACTTC. Amino acid sequence: CASSQEYRGYRETQYF.

V is TRBV2 and J is TRBJ1-4, with D unclear. The V gene lost 6 bases and the J gene lost 8 bases, with 22 bases spanning the gap. The CDR3 runs to 16 residues. CDR1 SNHLY and CDR2 FYNNEI come from the germline V gene. The CDR3 DNA sequence: TGTGCCAGCAGAGAGCAGCACCTTCCTTTCGGGGAAAAACTGTTTTTT. Translating it yields CASREQHLPFGEKLFF.

The chain uses TRBV2 and TRBJ1-4, with 10 nucleotides matching TRBD1. The CDR3 is 12 residues long. J was trimmed by 6 bases and V by 11 bases; bases with no gene match: 3. CDR1 is SNHLY, CDR2 FYNNEI, per germline. In DNA form, the CDR3 reads TGTGCCTCCGGGACAGGGGATGAAAAACTGTTTTTT. Translation: CASGTGDEKLFF.

Only one count was recorded for this clone. V usage is TRBV3-1 (or the pseudogene TRBV3-2) and J usage is TRBJ1-2; possible D gene TRBD1, 5 bases. CDR1 is LGHDT and CDR2 is YNNKEL in the germline V gene (reference sequence). The V end lost 3 bases, the J end lost 4 bases, and 12 bases lay between the germline ends. The CDR3 sequence is 14 residues long. Written as DNA, the CDR3 is TGTGCCAGCAGCCACGGTCAGGGAAGCTATGGCTACACCTTC. It encodes CASSHGQGSYGYTF.

The chain joins TRBV21-1 to TRBJ1-3; the D call of TRBD1 is as the table states it, not checked on the DNA. TRBV21-1 is reported as a pseudogene. The CDR3 length is 15 residues. The CDR3 region has the DNA TGTGCCAGCAGCCCTAGGGGGTCCTCTGGAAACACCATATATTTT. It is translated as CASSPRGSSGNTIYF.

V and J are TRBV18 and TRBJ2-5, with D possibly matching TRBD1 (6 bases). Between the trimmed V and J ends, which lost 3 bases and 5 bases, there was a span of 13 bases. The CDR3 covers 14 residues. Germline V gene sequence: CDR1 KGHSH, CDR2 LQKENI. CDR3 nucleotide sequence: TGTGCCAGCTCACCCCCCCAGGGGTGGGAGACCCAGTACTTC. It yields the protein CASSPPQGWETQYF.

This sequence joins TRBV19 and TRBJ2-1, with D perhaps TRBD2 (5 bases). V dropped 3 bases and J dropped 7 bases, with 7 bases sitting between them. The length of the CDR3 is 12 residues. Germline values: CDR1 LNHDA, CDR2 SQIVND (reference sequence). CDR3 DNA sequence: TGTGCCAGTAGTATCGAGGGTAATGAGCAGTTCTTC. The encoded protein is CASSIEGNEQFF.

J is TRBJ1-1 and V is TRBV6-6, with D perhaps matching TRBD1 (6 bases). CDR3 length: 16 residues. With 4 bases removed from V and 1 base from J, the gap between germline ends came to 16 bases. Germline CDR1 MNHNY, CDR2 SVGAGI (reference sequence). CDR3: CASSSTGTNSNTEAFF. The CDR3 DNA reads as TGTGCCAGCAGTTCTACAGGGACAAATTCGAACACTGAAGCTTTCTTT.

The chain has TRBV7-9 and TRBJ2-1; 7 nucleotides match TRBD1. Germline V lookup: CDR1 SEHNR, CDR2 FQNEAQ (reference sequence). This CDR3 spans 15 amino acids. V lost 5 bases to trimming and J lost 0 bases; unmatched junction nucleotides: 4. The CDR3 region has the DNA TGTGCCAGCAGCATACCAGGGGGCTCCTACAATGAGCAGTTCTTC. Translated: CASSIPGGSYNEQFF.

V gene TRBV19 combines with J gene TRBJ2-7, with 9 bases identical to TRBD2. V trimming: 10 bases; J trimming: 3 bases; junction bases outside the gene matches: 10. Germline CDR1 reads LNHDA; CDR2 reads SQIVND (reference sequence). The CDR3 length is 14 residues. The CDR3 spells CATTPGRGGYEQYF. In DNA form, the CDR3 reads TGTGCCACTACCCCTGGGCGGGGGGGCTACGAGCAGTACTTC.

The gene calls are TRBV7-6 and TRBJ2-3; possibly TRBD2 for D (6 bases). V lost 3 bases and J 2 bases, leaving 18 bases between the germline ends. Germline values: CDR1 SGHVS, CDR2 FNYEAQ. CDR3 length equals 17 residues. The CDR3 DNA sequence: TGTGCCAGCAGCTTTCAGAGTGCGGGGACCAACACAGATACGCAGTATTTT. This encodes CASSFQSAGTNTDTQYF.

The chain joins TRBV12-3 or TRBV12-4 to TRBJ2-1; D perhaps matches TRBD2 (6 bases). Trimming shortened V by 8 bases and J by 10 bases, and 15 bases separated the two germline ends. The CDR3 is 12 amino acids. CDR3 residues: CASALSGLEQFF. The CDR3 nucleotides read TGTGCCAGCGCCCTCTCGGGACTCGAGCAGTTCTTC.

The V gene is TRBV13, the J gene TRBJ2-1; D call uncertain. The germline gives CDR1 PRHDT, CDR2 FYEKMQ (reference sequence). The CDR3 covers 15 residues. V was clipped by 3 bases and J by 6 bases, with 15 bases between them. The CDR3 nucleotides are TGTGCCAGCAGCTTTACTGTGGTGGGCATCAATGAGCAGTTCTTC. This codes for CASSFTVVGINEQFF.

The chain has TRBV4-3 and TRBJ1-6; 7 bases align to TRBD1. CDR3 length: 15 residues. The germline gives CDR1 LGHNA, CDR2 YSLEER. The trim removed 1 base at V and 6 bases at J, leaving 3 bases unmatched. The CDR3 spells CASSQGGQFNSPLHF. CDR3 nucleotide sequence: TGCGCCAGCAGCCAAGGGGGACAGTTTAATTCACCCCTCCACTTT.

The V and J genes are TRBV12-3 or TRBV12-4 and TRBJ1-3, with D possibly TRBD1 on 5 matching bases. This CDR3 is built from 13 residues. The V gene lost 8 bases and the J gene lost 2 bases, with 10 bases spanning the gap. The CDR3 region is CASSTTAGNTIYF. The CDR3 nucleotides are TGTGCCAGCTCGACGACAGCTGGAAACACCATATATTTT.

J is TRBJ2-3 and V is TRBV19; TRBD1 matches 10 bases. Per germline, CDR1 LNHDA and CDR2 SQIVND (reference sequence). With V trimmed by 5 bases and J by 3 bases, 5 bases remained unmatched. The length of the CDR3 is 15 residues. The CDR3 region has the DNA TGTGCCAGTAGTCCGGGACAGGGGTGGACAGATACGCAGTATTTT. As protein: CASSPGQGWTDTQYF.

Only one count was recorded for this clone. V is TRBV24-1 and J is TRBJ2-7; 11 bases are a match to TRBD2. The CDR3 length is 18 residues. V dropped 4 bases and J dropped 3; count of bases not matched to a gene: 13. CDR1 and CDR2 from the germline V gene are KGHDR and SFDVKD. The CDR3 here is CATSDRGTSGRSSYEQYF. In nucleotides, the CDR3 is TGTGCCACCAGTGACCGCGGGACTAGCGGTAGGAGCAGCTACGAGCAGTACTTC.